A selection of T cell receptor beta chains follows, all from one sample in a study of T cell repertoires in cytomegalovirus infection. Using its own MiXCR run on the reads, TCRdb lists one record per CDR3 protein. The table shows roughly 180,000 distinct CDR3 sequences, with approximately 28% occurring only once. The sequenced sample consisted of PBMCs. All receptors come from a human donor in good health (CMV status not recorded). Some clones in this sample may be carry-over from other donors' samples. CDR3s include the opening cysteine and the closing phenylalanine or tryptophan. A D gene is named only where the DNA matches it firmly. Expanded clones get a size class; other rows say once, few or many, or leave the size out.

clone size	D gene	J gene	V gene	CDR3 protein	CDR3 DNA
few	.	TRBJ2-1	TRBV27	CASSLSPGDNEQFF	TGTGCCAGCAGTTTATCGCCAGGGGACAATGAGCAGTTCTTC
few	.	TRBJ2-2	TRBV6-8	CASSYSQGGGELFF	TGTGCCAGCAGTTACTCCCAGGGCGGCGGGGAGCTGTTTTTT
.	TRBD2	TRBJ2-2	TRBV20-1	CSAPYDGSGGRHTGELFF	TGCAGTGCTCCGTATGATGGGAGCGGGGGTAGGCACACCGGGGAGCTGTTTTTT
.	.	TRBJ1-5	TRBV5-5	CASSLHLTNFNQPQHF	TGTGCCAGCAGCTTGCACCTCACTAACTTCAATCAGCCCCAGCATTTT
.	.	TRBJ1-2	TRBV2	CASSERRWDNYTF	TGTGCCAGCAGTGAAAGACGGTGGGATAACTACACCTTC
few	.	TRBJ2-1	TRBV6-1	CASGSYNEQFF	TGTGCCAGCGGAAGCTACAATGAGCAGTTCTTC
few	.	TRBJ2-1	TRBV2	CASSEIRGGGEQFF	TGTGCCAGCAGTGAAATCAGGGGGGGAGGTGAGCAGTTCTTC
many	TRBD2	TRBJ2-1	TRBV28	CASVRSGGAGEQFF	TGTGCCAGCGTACGCAGCGGGGGGGCCGGTGAGCAGTTCTTC
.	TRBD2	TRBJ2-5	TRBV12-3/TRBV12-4	CASSLGGTSVQETQYF	TGTGCCAGCAGTTTAGGTGGGACTAGCGTTCAAGAGACCCAGTACTTC
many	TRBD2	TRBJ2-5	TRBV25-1	CASSPGGGAGKTQYF	TGTGCCAGCAGTCCGGGCGGGGGGGCCGGTAAGACCCAGTACTTC
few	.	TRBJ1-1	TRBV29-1	CSVDTDLSNTEAFF	TGCAGCGTTGATACGGACCTAAGTAACACTGAAGCTTTCTTT
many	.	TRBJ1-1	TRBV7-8	CASSRGRRTEAFF	TGTGCCAGCAGCCGAGGACGGAGGACTGAAGCTTTCTTT
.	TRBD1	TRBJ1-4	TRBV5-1	CASSPGQAGGEKLFF	TGCGCCAGCAGCCCCGGACAGGCAGGGGGTGAAAAACTGTTTTTT
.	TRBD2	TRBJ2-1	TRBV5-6	CASSGLAGWNEQFF	TGTGCCAGCAGCGGACTAGCGGGGTGGAATGAGCAGTTCTTC
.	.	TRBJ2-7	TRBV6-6	CASARLEDYEQYF	TGTGCCAGCGCCCGGCTTGAGGACTACGAGCAGTACTTC
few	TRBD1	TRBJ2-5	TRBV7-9	CASSSYRGETQYF	TGTGCCAGCAGCTCGTACAGGGGAGAGACCCAGTACTTC
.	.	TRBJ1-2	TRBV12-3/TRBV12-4	CASRALRDGYTF	TGTGCCAGCAGGGCCCTAAGGGATGGCTACACCTTC
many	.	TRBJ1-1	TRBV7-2	CASSPQATGFTEAFF	TGTGCCAGCAGCCCGCAGGCCACAGGGTTCACTGAAGCTTTCTTT
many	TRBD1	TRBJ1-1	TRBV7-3	CASSKEGTENTEAFF	TGTGCCAGCAGTAAAGAGGGGACAGAGAACACTGAAGCTTTCTTT
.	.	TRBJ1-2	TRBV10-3	CAISESGQTYGYTF	TGTGCCATCAGTGAGTCGGGGCAGACCTATGGCTACACCTTC
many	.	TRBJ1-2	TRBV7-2	CASSLLVGGYGYTF	TGTGCCAGCAGCTTACTTGTGGGAGGCTATGGCTACACCTTC
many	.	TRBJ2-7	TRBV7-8	CASSGGPALQQYF	TGTGCCAGCAGCGGGGGGCCAGCCCTCCAGCAGTACTTC
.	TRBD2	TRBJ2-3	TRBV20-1	CSASDGLATDTQYF	TGCAGTGCTTCAGATGGACTAGCGACAGATACGCAGTATTTT
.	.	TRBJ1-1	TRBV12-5	CASGSLRGAEAFF	TGTGCTAGTGGTTCTCTTCGGGGCGCTGAAGCTTTCTTT
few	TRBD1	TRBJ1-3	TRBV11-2	CASSDGTGPGNTIYF	TGTGCCAGCAGCGATGGGACAGGGCCCGGAAACACCATATATTTT
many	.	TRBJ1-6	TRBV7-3	CASSFTGRSYNSPLHF	TGTGCCAGCAGCTTTACAGGGCGATCCTATAATTCACCCCTCCACTTT